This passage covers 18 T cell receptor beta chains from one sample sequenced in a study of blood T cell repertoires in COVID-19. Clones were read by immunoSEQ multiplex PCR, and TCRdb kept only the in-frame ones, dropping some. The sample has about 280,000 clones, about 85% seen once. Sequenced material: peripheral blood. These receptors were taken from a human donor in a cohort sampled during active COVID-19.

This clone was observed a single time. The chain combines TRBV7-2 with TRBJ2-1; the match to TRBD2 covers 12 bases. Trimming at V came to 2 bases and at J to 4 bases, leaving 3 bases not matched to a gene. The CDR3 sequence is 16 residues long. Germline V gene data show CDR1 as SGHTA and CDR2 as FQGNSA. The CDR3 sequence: CASSLKGTSGYNEQFF. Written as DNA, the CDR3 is TGTGCCAGCAGCTTAAAAGGGACTAGCGGGTACAATGAGCAGTTCTTC.

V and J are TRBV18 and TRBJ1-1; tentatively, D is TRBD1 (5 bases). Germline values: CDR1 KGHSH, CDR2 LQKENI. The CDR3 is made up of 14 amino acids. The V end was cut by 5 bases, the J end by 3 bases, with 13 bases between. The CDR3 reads CASSSLRADTEAFF. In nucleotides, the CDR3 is TGTGCCAGCTCATCCCTCAGGGCAGACACTGAAGCTTTCTTT.

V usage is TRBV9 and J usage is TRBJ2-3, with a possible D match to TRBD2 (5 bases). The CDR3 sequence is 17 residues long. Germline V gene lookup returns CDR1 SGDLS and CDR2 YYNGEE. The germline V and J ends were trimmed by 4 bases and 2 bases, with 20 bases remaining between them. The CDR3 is CASSTGRVDSSTDTQYF. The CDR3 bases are TGTGCCAGCAGCACGGGAAGGGTCGACTCCTCCACAGATACGCAGTATTTT.

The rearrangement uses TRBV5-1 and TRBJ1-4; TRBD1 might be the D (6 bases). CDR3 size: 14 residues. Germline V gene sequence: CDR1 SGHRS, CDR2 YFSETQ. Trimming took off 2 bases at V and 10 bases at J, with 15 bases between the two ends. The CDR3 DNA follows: TGCGCCAGCAGCTTAACAGGGACAAGTGGAAAACTGTTTTTT. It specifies CASSLTGTSGKLFF.

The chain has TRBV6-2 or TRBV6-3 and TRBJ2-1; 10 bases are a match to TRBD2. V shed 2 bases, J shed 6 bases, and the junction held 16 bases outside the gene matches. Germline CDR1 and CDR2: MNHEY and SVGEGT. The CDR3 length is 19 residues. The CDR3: CASSYPPSRLLAGGNEQFF. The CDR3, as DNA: TGTGCCAGCAGTTACCCCCCGAGCCGTCTTTTAGCGGGAGGCAATGAGCAGTTCTTC.

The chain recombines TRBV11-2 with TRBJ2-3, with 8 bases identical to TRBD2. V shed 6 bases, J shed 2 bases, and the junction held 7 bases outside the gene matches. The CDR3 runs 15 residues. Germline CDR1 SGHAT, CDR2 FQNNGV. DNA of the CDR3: TGTGCCAGCAGAACAACTAGCGGTCTCACAGATACGCAGTATTTT. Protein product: CASRTTSGLTDTQYF.

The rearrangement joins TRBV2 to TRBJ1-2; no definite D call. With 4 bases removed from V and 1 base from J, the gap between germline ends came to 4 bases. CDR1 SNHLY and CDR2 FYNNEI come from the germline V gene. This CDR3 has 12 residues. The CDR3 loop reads CASSAFNYGYTF. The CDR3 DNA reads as TGTGCCAGCAGTGCATTTAACTATGGCTACACCTTC.

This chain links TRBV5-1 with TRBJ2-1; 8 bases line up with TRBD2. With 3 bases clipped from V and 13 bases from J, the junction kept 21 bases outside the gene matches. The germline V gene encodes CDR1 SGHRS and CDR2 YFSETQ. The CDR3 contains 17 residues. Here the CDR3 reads CASSSITSGRVGRSQFF. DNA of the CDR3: TGCGCCAGCAGCTCAATAACTAGCGGCAGGGTGGGTAGAAGCCAGTTCTTC.

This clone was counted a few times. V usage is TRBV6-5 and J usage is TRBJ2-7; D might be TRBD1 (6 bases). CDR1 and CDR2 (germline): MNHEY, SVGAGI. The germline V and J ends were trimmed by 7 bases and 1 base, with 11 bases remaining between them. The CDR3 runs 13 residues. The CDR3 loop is CASKEGQSYEQYF. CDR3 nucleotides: TGTGCCAGCAAGGAAGGACAGTCCTACGAGCAGTACTTC.

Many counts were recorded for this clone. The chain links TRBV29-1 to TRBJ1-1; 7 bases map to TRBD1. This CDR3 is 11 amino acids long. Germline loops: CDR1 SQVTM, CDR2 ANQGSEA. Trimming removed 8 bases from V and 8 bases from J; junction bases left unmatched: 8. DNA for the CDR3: TGCAGCTGCAGTGGGACAGTAGAAGCTTTCTTT. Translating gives CSCSGTVEAFF.

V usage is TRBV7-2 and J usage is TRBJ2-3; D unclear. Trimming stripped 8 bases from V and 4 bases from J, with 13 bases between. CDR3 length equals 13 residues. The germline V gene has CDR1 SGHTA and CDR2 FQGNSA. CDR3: CASAVGLADTQYF. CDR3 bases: TGTGCCAGCGCGGTAGGTTTAGCAGATACGCAGTATTTT.

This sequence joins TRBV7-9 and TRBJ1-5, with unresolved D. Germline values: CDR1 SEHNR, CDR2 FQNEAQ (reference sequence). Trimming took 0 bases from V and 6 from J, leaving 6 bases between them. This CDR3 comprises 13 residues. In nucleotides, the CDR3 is TGTGCCAGCAGCTTAGCGGGAGGTCAGCCCCAGCATTTT. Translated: CASSLAGGQPQHF.

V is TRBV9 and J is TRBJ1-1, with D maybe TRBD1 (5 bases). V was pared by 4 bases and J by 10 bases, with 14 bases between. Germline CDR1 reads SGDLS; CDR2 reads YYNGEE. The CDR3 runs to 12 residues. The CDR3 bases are TGTGCCAGCAGCCCCAGGGAGGGTCCAGCTTTCTTT. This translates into CASSPREGPAFF.

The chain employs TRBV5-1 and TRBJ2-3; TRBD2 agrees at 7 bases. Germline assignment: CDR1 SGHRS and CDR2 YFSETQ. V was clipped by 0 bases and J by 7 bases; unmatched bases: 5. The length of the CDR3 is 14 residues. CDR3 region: CASSLATSVNTQYF. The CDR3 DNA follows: TGCGCCAGCAGCTTGGCTACTAGCGTGAATACGCAGTATTTT.

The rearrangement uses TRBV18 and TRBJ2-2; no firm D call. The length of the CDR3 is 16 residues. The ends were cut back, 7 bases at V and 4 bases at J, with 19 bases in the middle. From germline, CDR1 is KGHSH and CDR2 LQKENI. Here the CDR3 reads CASYSRSKVFTGELFF. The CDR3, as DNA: TGTGCCAGCTACAGCCGATCGAAGGTATTCACCGGGGAGCTGTTTTTT.

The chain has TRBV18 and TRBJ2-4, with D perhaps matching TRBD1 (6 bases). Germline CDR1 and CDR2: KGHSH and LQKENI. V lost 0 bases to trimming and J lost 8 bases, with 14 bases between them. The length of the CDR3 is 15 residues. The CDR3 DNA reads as TGTGCCAGCTCACCACCGGGTCCAGGGGTGGACATTCAGTACTTC. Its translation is CASSPPGPGVDIQYF.

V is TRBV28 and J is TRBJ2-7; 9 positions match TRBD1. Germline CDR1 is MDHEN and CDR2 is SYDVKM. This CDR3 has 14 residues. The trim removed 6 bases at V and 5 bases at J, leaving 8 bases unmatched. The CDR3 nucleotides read TGTGCCAGCAGGGCGACAGGGGGAGGAAACGAGCAGTACTTC. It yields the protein CASRATGGGNEQYF.

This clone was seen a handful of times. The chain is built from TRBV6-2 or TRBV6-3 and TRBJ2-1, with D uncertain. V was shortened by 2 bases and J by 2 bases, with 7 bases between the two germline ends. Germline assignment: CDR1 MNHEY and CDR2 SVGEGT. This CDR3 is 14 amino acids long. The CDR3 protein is CASSYMSTYNEQFF. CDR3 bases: TGTGCCAGCAGTTACATGAGCACCTACAATGAGCAGTTCTTC.